This TCR beta chain came from a study of T-cell reconstitution after alpha-beta-depleted transplantation in children. The study, taken as a whole, reports: Several hundred rapidly expanded clones from non-depleted graft cells reportedly supplied alpha-beta T cells about two months post-transplant. Certain patients had high TCRbeta diversity at day 60, and it came from recipient T cells and thymic progenitors that survived. Newly generated T cells supplied most T-cell counts and diversity one year post-transplant.

As regards this clonotype: Its antigen remains unknown.

The CDR3 has 15 amino acids. CDR1 is LNHDA and CDR2 is SQIVND in the germline V gene (reference sequence). Trimming took 6 bases from V and 3 from J; bases not matched to a gene: 8. Preparing the TCRbeta library involved the use of unique molecular identifiers. Using its own MiXCR run on the PCR reads, TCRdb lists one record per CDR3 protein. The sample lists about 420,000 distinct CDR3 sequences; roughly 16% were seen once. V is TRBV19 and J is TRBJ2-1; TRBD1 aligns across 7 bases. This TCR was sampled from a boy less than two years old who had a stem cell transplant for Wiskott-Aldrich syndrome, so the T cells may come from the graft donor. The source material was PBMCs, mostly from graft donor cells, sampled 360 days after TCRalphabeta/CD19-depleted stem cell transplant. The CDR3 DNA is TGTGCCAGTAGCACCGGGACAGTGAGCTACAATGAGCAGTTCTTC. It encodes CASSTGTVSYNEQFF.